The TCR beta chain described here comes from a study of STAT5B mutations in CD4+ large granular lymphocyte leukemia. Points from the study as a whole: Higher CD4+ than CD8+ T-LGLL clonality might reflect small sample size. Compared with healthy controls (2/35), patient top clones favored TRBV06 (8/27). CD4-sorted patient repertoires seemed more clonal than healthy CD4+ repertoires.

A note on this clone: Its antigen is not identified.

The CDR3 totals 15 residues. V lost 5 bases and J lost 3, with 17 bases in between. Germline V gene data show CDR1 as MNHNY and CDR2 as SVGAGI (reference sequence). Sequencing was at survey level. The protocol was immunoSEQ multiplex PCR, while the TCRdb copy is restricted to in-frame clones and leaves out a portion. Of about 35,000 clones listed, about 65% are singletons. The chain recombines TRBV6-6 with TRBJ2-7; D is undetermined. This clonotype was obtained from a human donor in good health. Sequenced material: CD4+ T cells from blood buffy coats. CDR3 bases: TGTGCCAGCAGTCCCCCTCGCGCTGTCCTCTACGAGCAGTACTTC. This translates into CASSPPRAVLYEQYF.